This TCR beta chain was found in a study of T cell responses to AZD1222 COVID-19 vaccine. Study-wide results and limits: The donors showed a predominance of white British ancestry and of females, with possible underestimation of clonal diversity. The CD4 TCRs associated with vaccination extended across spike and predominated at 160-218 and 743-854. Spike-specific TCR breadth and depth both grew after two AZD1222 doses. At baseline, just five or six AZD1222 recipients tested seropositive.

Assay: immunoSEQ multiplex PCR; the TCRdb copy retains only in-frame clones and omits some. The repertoire has 90,000 to 130,000 clones, about 85% of them found once; the top ten carry around 3.3%. CDR3 size: 14 residues. The J segment lost 10 bases and the V segment lost 4 bases, leaving 8 bases of the junction unmatched. The germline V gene has CDR1 SGHRS and CDR2 YFSETQ. Remarks on this clone: Its antigen remains unknown.

This chain connects TRBV5-1 to TRBJ1-4; 9 bases fit TRBD1. This material consisted of peripheral blood, taken on day 0 of AZD1222 vaccination. The TCR sequence derives from an adult in good health. The CDR3 coding sequence is TGCGCCAGCAGCCTTTTACAGGGGGCGGGAAAACTGTTTTTT. Encoded protein: CASSLLQGAGKLFF.